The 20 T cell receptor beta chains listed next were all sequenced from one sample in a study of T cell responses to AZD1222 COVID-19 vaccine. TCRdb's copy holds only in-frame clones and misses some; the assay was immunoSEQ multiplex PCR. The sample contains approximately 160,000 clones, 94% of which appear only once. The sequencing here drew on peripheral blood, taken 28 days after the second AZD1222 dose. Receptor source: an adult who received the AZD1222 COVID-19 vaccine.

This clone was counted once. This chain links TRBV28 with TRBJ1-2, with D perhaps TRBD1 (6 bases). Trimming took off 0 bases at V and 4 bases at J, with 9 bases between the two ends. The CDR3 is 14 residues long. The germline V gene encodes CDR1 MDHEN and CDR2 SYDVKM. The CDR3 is CASSLWGAAYGYTF. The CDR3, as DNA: TGTGCCAGCAGTTTATGGGGGGCGGCCTATGGCTACACCTTC.

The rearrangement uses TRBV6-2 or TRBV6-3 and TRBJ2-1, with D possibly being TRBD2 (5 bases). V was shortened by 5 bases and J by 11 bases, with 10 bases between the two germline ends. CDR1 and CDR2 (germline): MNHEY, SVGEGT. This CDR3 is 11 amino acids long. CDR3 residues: CASSPDLKQFF. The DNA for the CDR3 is TGTGCCAGCAGTCCGGACTTGAAGCAGTTCTTC.

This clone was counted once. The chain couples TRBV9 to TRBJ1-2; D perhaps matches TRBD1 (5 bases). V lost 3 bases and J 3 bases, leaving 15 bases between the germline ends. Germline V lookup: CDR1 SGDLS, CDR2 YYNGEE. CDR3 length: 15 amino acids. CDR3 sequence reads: CASSAGTKPDYGYTF. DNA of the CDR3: TGTGCCAGCAGCGCCGGGACCAAACCCGACTATGGCTACACCTTC.

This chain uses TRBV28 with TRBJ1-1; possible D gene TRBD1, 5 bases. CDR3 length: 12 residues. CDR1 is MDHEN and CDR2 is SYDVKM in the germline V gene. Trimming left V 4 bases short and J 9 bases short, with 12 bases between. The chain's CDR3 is CASSYDPGQAFF. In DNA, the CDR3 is TGTGCCAGCAGTTATGACCCGGGGCAAGCTTTCTTT.

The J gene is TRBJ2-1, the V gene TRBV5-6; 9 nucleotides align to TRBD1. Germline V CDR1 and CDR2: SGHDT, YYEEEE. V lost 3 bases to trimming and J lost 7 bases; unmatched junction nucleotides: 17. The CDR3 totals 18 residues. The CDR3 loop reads CASSSYAWGTGRGNEQFF. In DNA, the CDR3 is TGTGCCAGCAGCTCCTACGCTTGGGGGACAGGGAGAGGTAATGAGCAGTTCTTC.

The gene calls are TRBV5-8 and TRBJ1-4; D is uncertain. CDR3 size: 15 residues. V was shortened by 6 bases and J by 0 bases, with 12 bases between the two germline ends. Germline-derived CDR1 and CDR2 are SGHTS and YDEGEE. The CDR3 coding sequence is TGTGCCAGCACCCCCGGCTATGCAACTAATGAAAAACTGTTTTTT. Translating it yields CASTPGYATNEKLFF.

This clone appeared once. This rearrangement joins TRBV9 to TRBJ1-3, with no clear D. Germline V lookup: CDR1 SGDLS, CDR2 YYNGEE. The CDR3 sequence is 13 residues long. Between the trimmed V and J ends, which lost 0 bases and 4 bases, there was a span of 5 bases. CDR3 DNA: TGTGCCAGCAGCGTAGCTACGGGAAACACCATATATTTT. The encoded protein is CASSVATGNTIYF.

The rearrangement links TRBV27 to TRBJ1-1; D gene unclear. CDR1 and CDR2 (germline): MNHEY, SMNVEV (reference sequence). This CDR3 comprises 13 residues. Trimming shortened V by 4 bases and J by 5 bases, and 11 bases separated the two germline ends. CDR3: CASSSHYGTEAFF. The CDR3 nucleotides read TGTGCCAGCAGTTCCCATTATGGGACTGAAGCTTTCTTT.

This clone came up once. The CDR3: CASSPRDRGNEQFF. Here the CDR3 DNA reads TGTGCCAGCAGCCCTAGGGACAGGGGCAATGAGCAGTTCTTC. The chain uses TRBV3-1 (or the pseudogene TRBV3-2) and TRBJ2-1, with 10 bases fitting TRBD1. The junction had 3 bases not matched to a gene; V was cut back by 4 bases and J by 6 bases. This CDR3 contains 14 residues. Germline CDR1 LGHDT, CDR2 YNNKEL (reference sequence).

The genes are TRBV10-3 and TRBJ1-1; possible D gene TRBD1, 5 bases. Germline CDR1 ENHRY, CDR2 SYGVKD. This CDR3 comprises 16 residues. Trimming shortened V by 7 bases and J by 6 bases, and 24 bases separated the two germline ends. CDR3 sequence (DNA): TGTGCCATCATTACCGTGGCAAGGAAGGGGCGGGCTGAAGCTTTCTTT. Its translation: CAIITVARKGRAEAFF.

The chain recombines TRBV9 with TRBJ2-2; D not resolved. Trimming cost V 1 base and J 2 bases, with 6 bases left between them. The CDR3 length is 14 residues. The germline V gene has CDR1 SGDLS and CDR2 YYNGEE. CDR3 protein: CASSVRTNTGELFF. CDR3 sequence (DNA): TGTGCCAGCAGCGTAAGGACCAACACCGGGGAGCTGTTTTTT. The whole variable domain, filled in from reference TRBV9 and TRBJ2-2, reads DSGVTQTPKHLITATGQRVTLRCSPRSGDLSVYWYQQSLDQGLQFLIQYYNGEERAKGNILERFSAQQFPDLHSELNLSSLELGDSALYFCASSVRTNTGELFFGEGSRLTVL.

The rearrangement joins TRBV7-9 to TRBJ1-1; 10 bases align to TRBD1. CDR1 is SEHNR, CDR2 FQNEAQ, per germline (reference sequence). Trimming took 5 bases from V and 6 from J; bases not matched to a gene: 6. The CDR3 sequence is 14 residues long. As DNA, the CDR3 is TGTGCCAGCAGCGCCCGGGACAGGGGCCCTGAAGCTTTCTTT. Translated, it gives CASSARDRGPEAFF.

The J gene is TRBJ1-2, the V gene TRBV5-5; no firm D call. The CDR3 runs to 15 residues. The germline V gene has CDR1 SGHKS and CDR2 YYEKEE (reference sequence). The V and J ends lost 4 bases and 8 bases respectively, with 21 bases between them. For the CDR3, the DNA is TGTGCCAGCAGCCTAGCCCGGACGGTGGGATGGGGCTACACCTTC. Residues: CASSLARTVGWGYTF.

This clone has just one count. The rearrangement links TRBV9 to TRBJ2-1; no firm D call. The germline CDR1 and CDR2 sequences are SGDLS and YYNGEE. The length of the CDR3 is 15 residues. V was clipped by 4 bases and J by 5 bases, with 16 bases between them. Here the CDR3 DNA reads TGTGCCAGCAGCCCCAGACCGCTGCCGGACAATGAGCAGTTCTTC. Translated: CASSPRPLPDNEQFF.

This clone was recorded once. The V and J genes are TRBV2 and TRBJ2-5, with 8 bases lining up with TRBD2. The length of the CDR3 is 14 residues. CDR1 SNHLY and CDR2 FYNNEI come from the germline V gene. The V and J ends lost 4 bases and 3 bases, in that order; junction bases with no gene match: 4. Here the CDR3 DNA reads TGTGCCAGCAGTGGCCCAGCGGGAGAAGAGACCCAGTACTTC. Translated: CASSGPAGEETQYF.

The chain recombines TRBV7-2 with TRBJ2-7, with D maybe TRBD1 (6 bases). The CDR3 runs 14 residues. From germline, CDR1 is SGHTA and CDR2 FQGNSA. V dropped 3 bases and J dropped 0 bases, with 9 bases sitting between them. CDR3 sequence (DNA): TGTGCCAGCAGCTTGACAGGCATCTCCTACGAGCAGTACTTC. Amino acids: CASSLTGISYEQYF.

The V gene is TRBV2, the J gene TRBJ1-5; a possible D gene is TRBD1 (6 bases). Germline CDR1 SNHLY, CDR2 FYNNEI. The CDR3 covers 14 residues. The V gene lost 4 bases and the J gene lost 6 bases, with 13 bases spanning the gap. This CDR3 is CASSGRGSGQPQHF. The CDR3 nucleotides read TGTGCCAGCAGTGGCAGGGGCAGTGGTCAGCCCCAGCATTTT.

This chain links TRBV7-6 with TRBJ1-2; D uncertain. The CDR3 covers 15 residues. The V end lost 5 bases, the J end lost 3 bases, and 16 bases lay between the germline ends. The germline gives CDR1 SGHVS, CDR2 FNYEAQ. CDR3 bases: TGTGCCAGCAGCCTTAAGGACGGATTTGACTATGGCTACACCTTC. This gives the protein CASSLKDGFDYGYTF.

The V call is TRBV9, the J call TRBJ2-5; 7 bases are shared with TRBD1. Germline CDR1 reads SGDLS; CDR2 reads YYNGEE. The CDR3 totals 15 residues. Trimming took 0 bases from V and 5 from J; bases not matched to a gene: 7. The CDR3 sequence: CASSVGKTGWETQYF. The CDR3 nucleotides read TGTGCCAGCAGCGTAGGGAAGACAGGGTGGGAGACCCAGTACTTC.

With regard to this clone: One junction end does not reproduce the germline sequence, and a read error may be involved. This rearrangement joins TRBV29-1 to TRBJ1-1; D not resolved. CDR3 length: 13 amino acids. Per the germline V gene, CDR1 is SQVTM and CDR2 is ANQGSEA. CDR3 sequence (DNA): TGCAGCGCTGAACGGGCCATGAACACTGAAGCTTTCTTT. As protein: CSAERAMNTEAFF.